This T cell receptor beta chain was sequenced for a study of T cell responses to AZD1222 COVID-19 vaccine. General study results and limits: Reports say nearly half of spike-specific TCRs go after unmutated variant regions. Among those given AZD1222, only 5 to 7 were seropositive at baseline. Clonal diversity may have been underestimated in mostly white British donors. Two AZD1222 doses significantly raised spike-specific TCR breadth and depth over controls.

Libraries were prepared by immunoSEQ multiplex PCR; TCRdb keeps only in-frame clonotypes and omits some of them. The repertoire consists of 170,000 or so clones, with approximately 95% occurring once and the leading ten covering 0.95% to 1.3%. CDR1 is SNHLY and CDR2 is FYNNEI in the germline V gene. V was clipped by 4 bases and J by 5 bases; unmatched bases: 6. The CDR3 has 15 residues. As to this clone: Its antigen remains unidentified.

The receptor comes from an adult who received the MenACWY meningococcal vaccine as a control. The gene calls are TRBV2 and TRBJ2-5; 11 bases map to TRBD2. Sequences were derived from peripheral blood, sampled 28 days after the second dose of the MenACWY control vaccine. The CDR3 region has the DNA TGTGCCAGCAGTGGAAGTAGCGGGGGGGTGGAGACCCAGTACTTC. This sequence encodes CASSGSSGGVETQYF.